The next 8 T cell receptor beta chains were all read from a single sample in a study of monozygotic twins with inflammatory bowel disease. From its re-call of the 5' RACE reads, TCRdb lists each CDR3 protein once, without DNA. The table lists a few hundred thousand distinct CDR3 sequences. Sample: blood. The receptor source for this set is a human donor with ulcerative colitis or Crohn's disease, or a healthy co-twin of an affected twin (not recorded which).

The chain couples TRBV7-9 to TRBJ1-2; there is no DNA to check the TCRdb D call of TRBD1. The CDR3 covers 15 residues. Germline CDR1 is SEHNR and CDR2 is FQNEAQ (reference sequence). The chain's CDR3 is CASSLDRPLRDGYTF.

V and J are TRBV5-1 and TRBJ2-6. The CDR3 consists of 14 residues. CDR1 and CDR2 (germline): SGHRS, YFSETQ. CDR3 residues: CASSLDSGANVLTF.

The chain combines TRBV20-1 with TRBJ2-3; the TCRdb call, TRBD2, lacks DNA for checking. Looked up from germline, CDR1 is DFQATT and CDR2 is SNEGSKA (reference sequence). This CDR3 region has 13 residues. CDR3: CSAPTLVLDTQYF.

The rearrangement joins TRBV6-1 to TRBJ1-1. The CDR3 runs 14 residues. Germline V gene lookup returns CDR1 MNHNS and CDR2 SASEGT. The CDR3 spells CASSEPWENTEAFF.

This chain links TRBV5-1 with TRBJ1-1; TCRdb calls TRBD1, which cannot be checked without DNA. The CDR3 consists of 13 residues. Germline V gives CDR1 SGHRS, CDR2 YFSETQ. CDR3 protein: CASSQRGNTEAFF.

The genes are TRBV5-1 and TRBJ1-2; the D call of TRBD1 rests on TCRdb alone, since no DNA is present to check it. The CDR3 extends over 13 amino acids. Germline lookup yields CDR1 SGHRS and CDR2 YFSETQ. The CDR3: CASSVTGDYGYTF.

The chain recombines TRBV7-9 with TRBJ2-3; TCRdb designates TRBD2, a call that cannot be tested without DNA. The CDR3 runs to 14 residues. Germline V gene sequence: CDR1 SEHNR, CDR2 FQNEAQ (reference sequence). CDR3 loop: CASSLRLPTDTQYF.

The V and J genes are TRBV7-2 and TRBJ2-2; TCRdb picks TRBD1, but there is no DNA to check that call. This CDR3 is 16 amino acids long. Germline CDR1 SGHTA, CDR2 FQGNSA. CDR3 amino acids: CASRGVGGAVTGELFF.